One sample yielded the 25 T cell receptor beta chains listed below, sequenced in a study of chemoradiotherapy in HPV16-positive cancers. Libraries were prepared by immunoSEQ multiplex PCR; TCRdb keeps only in-frame clonotypes and omits some of them. The table shows about 31,000 clones, with 84% occurring only once. The sequencing here drew on blood, taken from a patient who underwent chemoradiotherapy. All receptors derive from a human donor with HPV-associated anogenital cancer.

This clone appeared once. The rearrangement uses TRBV30 and TRBJ2-2, with D possibly being TRBD2 (6 bases). The CDR3 runs to 14 residues. Looked up from germline, CDR1 is GTSNPN and CDR2 is SVGIG (reference sequence). Trimming stripped 5 bases from V and 0 bases from J, with 10 bases between. In nucleotides, the CDR3 is TGTGCCTGGCAACTAGCAGCGAACACCGGGGAGCTGTTTTTT. This translates into CAWQLAANTGELFF.

The J gene is TRBJ1-2, the V gene TRBV9, with 9 bases fitting TRBD1. Germline CDR1 SGDLS, CDR2 YYNGEE. Losses at the gene ends were 1 base for V and 2 bases for J; bases not matched to a gene: 6. The CDR3 runs 16 residues. In nucleotides, the CDR3 is TGTGCCAGCAGCGTATCCCCGGGACAGGGAAACTATGGCTACACCTTC. Translating it yields CASSVSPGQGNYGYTF.

This rearrangement joins TRBV5-6 to TRBJ2-5, with no clear D. The V end lost 5 bases, the J end lost 3 bases, and 23 bases lay between the germline ends. CDR3 length: 17 amino acids. Germline CDR1 reads SGHDT; CDR2 reads YYEEEE. The CDR3 protein is CASSTFRVPLREETQYF. CDR3 coding DNA: TGTGCCAGCAGTACCTTCCGGGTCCCGCTTAGGGAAGAGACCCAGTACTTC.

CDR3 nucleotide sequence: TGTGCCAGCAGCCTCTCGACAGGGGGCGCCTATGGCTACACCTTC. It translates to CASSLSTGGAYGYTF. This chain uses TRBV7-2 with TRBJ1-2; 10 nucleotides match TRBD1. J lost 4 bases, V lost 5 bases, and 7 bases had no gene match. The CDR3 runs 15 residues. Germline-derived CDR1 and CDR2 are SGHTA and FQGNSA.

A remark on this clone: The same CDR3 arises from other DNA sequences in this sample as well. V and J are TRBV27 and TRBJ2-7, with D uncertain. This CDR3 comprises 14 residues. Per germline, CDR1 MNHEY and CDR2 SMNVEV (reference sequence). Trimming left V 6 bases short and J 0 bases short, with 12 bases between. CDR3 amino acids: CASSSSGASYEQYF. In nucleotides, the CDR3 is TGTGCCAGCAGCTCCTCCGGAGCCTCCTACGAGCAGTACTTC.

The chain joins TRBV11-2 to TRBJ1-2, with 10 bases matching TRBD1. This CDR3 is 14 amino acids long. Germline CDR1 reads SGHAT; CDR2 reads FQNNGV. The V segment lost 3 bases and the J segment 5 bases; nucleotides outside the gene matches: 3. For the CDR3, the DNA is TGTGCCAGCAGCTTCGGGACAGGGGCATATGGCTACACCTTC. Amino acids: CASSFGTGAYGYTF.

V usage is TRBV5-6 and J usage is TRBJ2-3; 15 bases map to TRBD2. This CDR3 is 17 amino acids long. Per the germline V gene, CDR1 is SGHDT and CDR2 is YYEEEE. V trimming: 3 bases; J trimming: 3 bases; junction bases outside the gene matches: 5. DNA of the CDR3: TGTGCCAGCAGCTCGGGACTAGCGGGGGGAGGGACAGATACGCAGTATTTT. Translation gives CASSSGLAGGGTDTQYF.

This clone showed up just once. The chain links TRBV18 to TRBJ1-2; D is uncertain. Germline assignment: CDR1 KGHSH and CDR2 LQKENI. The CDR3 covers 15 residues. The V gene lost 5 bases and the J gene lost 3 bases, with 16 bases spanning the gap. The chain's CDR3 is CASSVTANPYYGYTF. The CDR3 DNA reads TGTGCCAGCTCAGTAACAGCGAACCCCTACTATGGCTACACCTTC.

This chain joins TRBV2 and TRBJ1-5; 8 nucleotides match TRBD1. This CDR3 has 13 residues. The V gene end was trimmed by 8 bases and the J gene end by 7 bases; junction bases not matched to a gene: 7. Per the germline V gene, CDR1 is SNHLY and CDR2 is FYNNEI. The CDR3 nucleotides read TGTGCCAGCCGACAGGGGTTTGAGCAGCCCCAGCATTTT. It specifies CASRQGFEQPQHF.

DNA for the CDR3: TGTGCCAGCAGCGTAGGAGGCGGAGCGGGGGGTTACTACGAGCAGTACTTC. Translating gives CASSVGGGAGGYYEQYF. The chain employs TRBV9 and TRBJ2-7, with 9 bases fitting TRBD2. The germline CDR1 and CDR2 sequences are SGDLS and YYNGEE. The length of the CDR3 is 17 residues. V was pared by 0 bases and J by 3 bases, with 10 bases of the junction left unmatched.

The chain combines TRBV19 with TRBJ1-5; a weak D match, TRBD1 (6 bases). CDR3 size: 15 residues. Germline V gives CDR1 LNHDA, CDR2 SQIVND (reference sequence). The V gene lost 5 bases and the J gene lost 0 bases, with 11 bases spanning the gap. CDR3 loop: CASSPGQYSNQPQHF. Written as DNA, the CDR3 is TGTGCCAGTAGTCCCGGACAGTATAGCAATCAGCCCCAGCATTTT.

The genes are TRBV11-1 and TRBJ2-7, with D perhaps TRBD1 or TRBD2 (5 bases each). V was cut by 5 bases and J by 4 bases, with 18 bases left in between. Germline V gene lookup returns CDR1 SGHAT and CDR2 FQDESV (reference sequence). The CDR3 extends over 15 amino acids. The CDR3 DNA reads TGTGCCAGCAGCCCCACGAGGGGTGGCTCTTACGAGCAGTACGTC. The encoded protein is CASSPTRGGSYEQYV.

The CDR3 is CASSLFRGPYNSPLHF. As DNA, the CDR3 is TGTGCCAGCAGCTTATTCAGGGGGCCGTATAATTCACCCCTCCACTTT. This chain joins TRBV7-2 and TRBJ1-6, with 8 positions matching TRBD1. From germline, CDR1 is SGHTA and CDR2 FQGNSA. V lost 2 bases to trimming and J lost 4 bases; unmatched junction nucleotides: 4. The CDR3 loop spans 16 amino acids. The variable domain in full, with the rest retrieved from reference TRBV7-2 and TRBJ1-6, is GAGVSQSPSNKVTEKGKDVELRCDPISGHTALYWYRQSLGQGLEFLIYFQGNSAPDKSGLPSDRFSAERTGGSVSTLTIQRTQQEDSAVYLCASSLFRGPYNSPLHFGNGTRLTVT.

CDR3 in DNA: TGTGCCTGGAGTCCCCCACTAAGACAGCTCCAAGGGTCACCCCTCCACTTT. Translating it yields CAWSPPLRQLQGSPLHF. The chain employs TRBV30 and TRBJ1-6, with a weak D call TRBD1 (5 bases). V was pared by 2 bases and J by 10 bases, with 24 bases between. Germline V gene lookup returns CDR1 GTSNPN and CDR2 SVGIG (reference sequence). CDR3 length: 17 residues.

The chain links TRBV7-8 to TRBJ1-3; D not certain. This CDR3 region has 15 residues. Trimming left V 5 bases short and J 0 bases short, with 11 bases between. CDR1 SGHVS and CDR2 FQNEAQ come from the germline V gene. CDR3 coding DNA: TGTGCCAGCAGCCCGGGTGGGTTCTCTGGAAACACCATATATTTT. Protein: CASSPGGFSGNTIYF. Together with reference TRBV7-8 and TRBJ1-3, the CDR3 gives the full variable domain: GAGVSQSPRYKVAKRGQDVALRCDPISGHVSLFWYQQALGQGPEFLTYFQNEAQLDKSGLPSDRFFAERPEGSVSTLKIQRTQQEDSAVYLCASSPGGFSGNTIYFGEGSWLTVV.

This clone has a single count. This chain links TRBV9 with TRBJ1-1; 7 bases fit TRBD1. The CDR3 contains 14 residues. Germline CDR1 SGDLS, CDR2 YYNGEE. V shed 4 bases, J shed 4 bases, and the junction held 7 bases outside the gene matches. The CDR3 DNA follows: TGTGCCAGCAGCCCTGGGGACAGAACCACTGAAGCTTTCTTT. It codes for CASSPGDRTTEAFF.

In its sample, this clone was seen a few times. This rearrangement joins TRBV2 to TRBJ2-1; TRBD1 agrees at 7 bases. Germline V gene lookup returns CDR1 SNHLY and CDR2 FYNNEI. Losses at the gene ends were 3 bases for V and 14 bases for J; bases not matched to a gene: 13. The CDR3 has 14 amino acids. Here the CDR3 reads CASSDVTGRLWEFF. CDR3 DNA sequence: TGTGCCAGCAGTGATGTGACAGGGCGGTTGTGGGAGTTCTTC.

This clone showed up just a few times. The chain joins TRBV10-2 to TRBJ2-7, with 9 bases that match TRBD1. CDR3 length: 12 residues. Looked up from germline, CDR1 is WSHSY and CDR2 is SAAADI. With V trimmed by 4 bases and J by 7 bases, 2 bases remained unmatched. CDR3 protein: CASSADRGEQYV. In DNA, the CDR3 is TGCGCCAGCAGTGCGGACAGGGGTGAGCAGTACGTC.

To note about this clone: Other DNA sequences in this sample translate to the same CDR3. The V gene is TRBV7-2, the J gene TRBJ2-3, with D possibly matching TRBD1 (5 bases). Trimming left V 0 bases short and J 0 bases short, with 7 bases between. Germline V gene data show CDR1 as SGHTA and CDR2 as FQGNSA. The CDR3 runs 15 residues. This chain's CDR3 is CASSLAGRSTDTQYF. CDR3 sequence (DNA): TGTGCCAGCAGCTTAGCGGGGCGGAGCACAGATACGCAGTATTTT.

The J gene is TRBJ1-6, the V gene TRBV5-6, with D possibly TRBD1 on 6 matching bases. Germline V gene data show CDR1 as SGHDT and CDR2 as YYEEEE. V lost 4 bases, J lost 11 bases, and 19 bases lay in between. The CDR3 has 15 residues. The CDR3 bases are TGTGCCAGCAGCGGCAACAGGGTCTCGGGGGCACCCCTCCACTTT. It specifies CASSGNRVSGAPLHF.

This chain links TRBV7-3 with TRBJ2-1, with a tentative D call TRBD2 (5 bases). CDR3 length: 15 amino acids. The germline gives CDR1 SGHTA, CDR2 FQGTGA. Trimming cost V 1 base and J 3 bases, with 10 bases left between them. CDR3 DNA: TGTGCCAGCAGCTTAATGAGGGTGAGCTACAATGAGCAGTTCTTC. Its protein is CASSLMRVSYNEQFF.

This clone was counted a few times. This chain joins TRBV2 and TRBJ1-3; D unclear. This CDR3 contains 13 residues. The germline V and J ends were trimmed by 4 bases and 4 bases, with 8 bases remaining between them. Germline CDR1 SNHLY, CDR2 FYNNEI. The CDR3 protein is CASSVAGGNTIYF. DNA of the CDR3: TGTGCCAGCAGTGTAGCAGGCGGAAACACCATATATTTT.

The chain uses TRBV7-2 and TRBJ2-5; D is unresolved. V was trimmed by 3 bases and J by 4 bases, leaving 6 bases between them. This CDR3 region has 12 residues. The germline CDR1 and CDR2 sequences are SGHTA and FQGNSA. The CDR3 region has the DNA TGTGCCAGCAGCTTTAACCCAGAGACCCAGTACTTC. It specifies CASSFNPETQYF.

V usage is TRBV5-1 and J usage is TRBJ1-1, with D perhaps TRBD1 (6 bases). Germline CDR1 SGHRS, CDR2 YFSETQ. Trimming pared 4 bases from V and 0 bases from J, leaving 13 bases between. The CDR3 consists of 15 residues. The CDR3 DNA follows: TGCGCCAGCAGCGCAACAGGGAACATGAACACTGAAGCTTTCTTT. Encoded protein: CASSATGNMNTEAFF.

This clone was counted a few times. The chain employs TRBV6-5 and TRBJ2-7; 11 nucleotides line up with TRBD1. The J segment lost 6 bases and the V segment lost 0 bases, leaving 4 bases of the junction unmatched. Germline V CDR1 and CDR2: MNHEY, SVGAGI. There are 15 residues in the CDR3. The CDR3 sequence is CASSYSGQGASEQYF. The CDR3 coding sequence is TGTGCCAGCAGTTACTCAGGACAGGGGGCGTCCGAGCAGTACTTC.